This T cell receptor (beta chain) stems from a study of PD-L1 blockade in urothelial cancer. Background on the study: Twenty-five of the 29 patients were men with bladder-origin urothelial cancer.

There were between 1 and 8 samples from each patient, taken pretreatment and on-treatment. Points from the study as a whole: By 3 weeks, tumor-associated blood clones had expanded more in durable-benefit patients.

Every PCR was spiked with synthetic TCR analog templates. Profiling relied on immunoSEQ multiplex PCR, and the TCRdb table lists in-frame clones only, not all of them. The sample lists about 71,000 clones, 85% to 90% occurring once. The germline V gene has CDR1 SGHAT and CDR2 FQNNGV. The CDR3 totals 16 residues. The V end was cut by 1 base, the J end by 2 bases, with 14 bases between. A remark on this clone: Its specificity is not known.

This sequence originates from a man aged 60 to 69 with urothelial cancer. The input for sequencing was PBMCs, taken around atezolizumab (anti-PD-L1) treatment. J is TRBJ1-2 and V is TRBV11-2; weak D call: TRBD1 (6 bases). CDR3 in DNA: TGTGCCAGCAGCTTAGGGTCTCTTAGGGGGAACTATGGCTACACCTTC. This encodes CASSLGSLRGNYGYTF. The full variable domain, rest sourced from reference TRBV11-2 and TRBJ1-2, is EAGVAQSPRYKIIEKRQSVAFWCNPISGHATLYWYQQILGQGPKLLIQFQNNGVVDDSQLPKDRFSAERLKGVDSTLKIQPAKLEDSAVYLCASSLGSLRGNYGYTFGSGTRLTVV.